This T cell receptor (beta chain) was found in a study of blood T cells in healthy people across ages. Notes on the study in general: Among T cells, TCR beta diversity per million cells dropped roughly linearly as age rose. CMV infection status of these donors was not known.

Then a second PCR, running roughly 7 to 11 cycles, was carried out with a sample-barcoded 5' primer and a J-beta primer mix. Any given sample supplied a minimum of 2.5 million CDR3-containing paired-end reads. TCRdb recomputed calls from the 5' RACE reads with MiXCR, one row per CDR3 protein. Of over 1,300,000 distinct CDR3 sequences in the sample, approximately 59% were seen once. The CDR3 has 14 residues. V was cut by 5 bases and J by 2 bases, with 14 bases left in between. Germline V gives CDR1 SQVTM, CDR2 ANQGSEA. A word on this clonotype: Antigen specificity is unknown.

This sequence originates from a man aged 18 to 29 in good health. Sequenced: blood. The V and J genes are TRBV29-1 and TRBJ2-3; D may be TRBD1 or TRBD2 (7 bases each). CDR3 in amino acids: CSVRGGTVTDTQYF. The DNA of the CDR3 is TGCAGCGTTAGGGGGGGGACAGTCACAGATACGCAGTATTTT.